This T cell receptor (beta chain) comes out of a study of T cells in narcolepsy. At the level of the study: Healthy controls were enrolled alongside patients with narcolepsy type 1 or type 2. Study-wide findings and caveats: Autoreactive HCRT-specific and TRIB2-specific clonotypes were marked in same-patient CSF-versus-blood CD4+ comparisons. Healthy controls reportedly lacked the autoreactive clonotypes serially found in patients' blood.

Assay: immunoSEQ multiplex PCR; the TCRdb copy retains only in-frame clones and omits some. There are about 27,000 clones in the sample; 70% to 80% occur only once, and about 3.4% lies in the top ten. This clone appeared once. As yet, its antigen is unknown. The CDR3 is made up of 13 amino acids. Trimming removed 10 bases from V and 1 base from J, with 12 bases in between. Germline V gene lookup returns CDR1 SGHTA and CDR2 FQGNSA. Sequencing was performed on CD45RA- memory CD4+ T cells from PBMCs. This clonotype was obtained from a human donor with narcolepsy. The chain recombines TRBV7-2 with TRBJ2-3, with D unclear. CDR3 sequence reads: CATLKIGTDTQYF. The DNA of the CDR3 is TGTGCCACCCTCAAGATAGGCACAGATACGCAGTATTTT.